Following are 18 T cell receptor beta chains from one sample sequenced in a study of T cell changes during pregnancy in multiple sclerosis. Assay used: immunoSEQ multiplex PCR; TCRdb lists only in-frame clones, some missing. Of fewer than 50,000 clones listed, under 95% are singletons. The sequences come from CD8+ T cells from peripheral blood mononuclear cells, collected before pregnancy. These TCRs come from a female donor with multiple sclerosis, enrolled in a pregnancy study.

This clone was seen just once. The chain joins TRBV5-1 to TRBJ1-1; D might be TRBD1 (6 bases). V lost 4 bases, J lost 8 bases, and 9 bases lay in between. CDR3 length: 11 amino acids. The germline CDR1 and CDR2 sequences are SGHRS and YFSETQ. The CDR3 here is CASSHGQEAFF. The DNA of the CDR3 is TGCGCCAGCAGCCACGGACAGGAAGCTTTCTTT.

The rearrangement joins TRBV4-3 to TRBJ2-2, with a tentative D call TRBD2 (6 bases). The V end was cut by 0 bases, the J end by 4 bases, with 12 bases between. CDR1 LGHNA and CDR2 YSLEER come from the germline V gene. The CDR3 length is 16 residues. This CDR3 reads CASSQEGGLGTGELFF. DNA for the CDR3: TGCGCCAGCAGCCAAGAAGGAGGGTTGGGCACCGGGGAGCTGTTTTTT.

V and J are TRBV6-1 and TRBJ1-1, with a weak D call TRBD1 (6 bases). CDR3 length: 13 amino acids. Between the trimmed V and J ends, which lost 4 bases and 1 base, there was a span of 7 bases. Germline loops: CDR1 MNHNS, CDR2 SASEGT. CDR3 region: CASSGTENTEAFF. In DNA form, the CDR3 reads TGTGCCAGCAGTGGGACAGAGAACACTGAAGCTTTCTTT.

This rearrangement joins TRBV7-9 to TRBJ2-3, with 7 bases lining up with TRBD1. V shed 0 bases and J 6 bases; nucleotides not matched to a gene: 6. CDR1 is SEHNR and CDR2 is FQNEAQ in the germline V gene (reference sequence). The CDR3 extends over 15 amino acids. The CDR3 region has the DNA TGTGCCAGCAGCTTAGCCAGCGCCAGGGGGGATACGCAGTATTTT. Its translation: CASSLASARGDTQYF.

The V and J genes are TRBV27 and TRBJ2-7, with 7 bases matching TRBD2. Unmatched junction bases numbered 12, after V lost 5 bases and J lost 2 bases. Germline V CDR1 and CDR2: MNHEY, SMNVEV (reference sequence). The CDR3 spans 16 residues. As DNA, the CDR3 is TGTGCCAGCAGTCCGCTGAGAGTAGCGGGTCCCTACGAGCAGTACTTC. Translated, it gives CASSPLRVAGPYEQYF.

This clone was picked up one time. This chain uses TRBV6-1 with TRBJ2-1; possible D gene TRBD2, 6 bases. Per the germline V gene, CDR1 is MNHNS and CDR2 is SASEGT. V was pared by 1 base and J by 3 bases, with 13 bases between. This CDR3 contains 16 residues. In DNA form, the CDR3 reads TGTGCCAGCAGTGAAGAGGGCGGGACCTACTACAATGAGCAGTTCTTC. This codes for CASSEEGGTYYNEQFF.

The chain uses TRBV28 and TRBJ1-1; 7 nucleotides agree with TRBD1. V was clipped by 11 bases and J by 7 bases; unmatched bases: 7. CDR1 is MDHEN, CDR2 SYDVKM, per germline. The CDR3 length is 11 residues. CDR3 loop: CASQGGSEAFF. The DNA for the CDR3 is TGTGCCTCTCAGGGGGGCAGTGAAGCTTTCTTT.

The count of this clone is one. The chain combines TRBV6-6 with TRBJ1-1, with D perhaps matching TRBD1 (5 bases). Germline V lookup: CDR1 MNHNY, CDR2 SVGAGI (reference sequence). The CDR3 loop spans 14 amino acids. With 0 bases removed from V and 6 bases from J, the gap between germline ends came to 11 bases. This chain's CDR3 is CASSYSGGEAEAFF. The DNA of the CDR3 is TGTGCCAGCAGTTACTCGGGGGGGGAGGCTGAAGCTTTCTTT.

This clone was detected only once. The chain uses TRBV9 and TRBJ2-1; TRBD2 agrees at 8 bases. With 2 bases clipped from V and 0 bases from J, the junction kept 1 base outside the gene matches. Germline loops: CDR1 SGDLS, CDR2 YYNGEE. This CDR3 has 15 amino acids. CDR3 DNA sequence: TGTGCCAGCAGCGTTAGCGGGAACTCCTACAATGAGCAGTTCTTC. Protein product: CASSVSGNSYNEQFF.

The V and J genes are TRBV19 and TRBJ1-1, with 12 positions matching TRBD1. Per the germline V gene, CDR1 is LNHDA and CDR2 is SQIVND (reference sequence). V gave up 7 bases and J gave up 3 bases; unmatched junction bases: 12. CDR3 length: 17 amino acids. The CDR3 spells CASTPLRDRGRHTEAFF. Here the CDR3 DNA reads TGTGCCAGTACCCCCCTCCGGGACAGGGGGCGGCACACTGAAGCTTTCTTT.

This sequence joins TRBV6-4 and TRBJ2-1; 11 nucleotides match TRBD2. This CDR3 has 17 residues. Germline lookup yields CDR1 MRHNA and CDR2 SNTAGT. J lost 12 bases, V lost 9 bases, and 22 bases had no gene match. DNA of the CDR3: TGTGCCAGTCAACAGGGGGCGACAACTAGCGGGAGATTGGGGCAGTTCTTC. This gives the protein CASQQGATTSGRLGQFF.

Here the CDR3 reads CASSLQENTEAFF. The CDR3 bases are TGTGCCAGCAGCCTACAGGAGAACACTGAAGCTTTCTTT. The V gene is TRBV27, the J gene TRBJ1-1, with a weak D call TRBD1 (5 bases). Looked up from germline, CDR1 is MNHEY and CDR2 is SMNVEV (reference sequence). The ends were cut back, 6 bases at V and 1 base at J, with 9 bases in the middle. The CDR3 has 13 amino acids.

V gene TRBV27 combines with J gene TRBJ2-7, with TRBD1 matching 7 bases. The trim removed 6 bases at V and 2 bases at J, leaving 4 bases unmatched. Looked up from germline, CDR1 is MNHEY and CDR2 is SMNVEV (reference sequence). The CDR3 is 13 amino acids. CDR3 bases: TGTGCCAGCAGCAGGGGGATCCCCTACGAGCAGTACTTC. This sequence encodes CASSRGIPYEQYF.

The rearrangement links TRBV2 to TRBJ1-1, with 10 bases fitting TRBD1. The CDR3 totals 16 residues. V shed 8 bases, J shed 4 bases, and the junction held 13 bases outside the gene matches. Germline V gene lookup returns CDR1 SNHLY and CDR2 FYNNEI. The CDR3: CASHPGQGTGGTEAFF. Here the CDR3 DNA reads TGTGCCAGCCATCCGGGACAGGGGACGGGGGGCACTGAAGCTTTCTTT.

V is TRBV4-2 and J is TRBJ2-7; 12 bases map to TRBD2. This CDR3 comprises 16 residues. V shed 0 bases and J 5 bases; nucleotides not matched to a gene: 5. Germline loops: CDR1 LGHNA, CDR2 YNFKEQ. CDR3 in amino acids: CASSQDESSGRDEQYF. The CDR3 nucleotides read TGTGCCAGCAGCCAAGATGAGTCTAGCGGGAGGGACGAGCAGTACTTC.

This CDR3 reads CASSLTGTAETQYF. The CDR3 DNA reads TGTGCCAGCAGCTTAACCGGGACAGCAGAGACCCAGTACTTC. The chain couples TRBV6-1 to TRBJ2-5, with 7 nucleotides matching TRBD1. CDR3 length: 14 residues. V shed 6 bases and J 4 bases; nucleotides not matched to a gene: 8. From germline, CDR1 is MNHNS and CDR2 SASEGT.

The gene calls are TRBV7-6 and TRBJ2-7; D uncertain. Germline CDR1 is SGHVS and CDR2 is FNYEAQ. V lost 1 base and J 5 bases, leaving 15 bases between the germline ends. CDR3 length equals 15 residues. The CDR3 loop is CASSLVGEHINEQYF. CDR3 bases: TGTGCCAGCAGCTTAGTAGGAGAACACATTAACGAGCAGTACTTC.

This clone appeared once. The chain employs TRBV6-1 and TRBJ2-7, with 12 bases matching TRBD2. The length of the CDR3 is 12 residues. The germline V gene has CDR1 MNHNS and CDR2 SASEGT. V was pared by 8 bases and J by 4 bases, with 0 bases of the junction left unmatched. The CDR3 DNA reads as TGTGCCAGCGGGACTAGCGGGTACGAGCAGTACTTC. It yields the protein CASGTSGYEQYF.